This T cell receptor beta chain is drawn from a study of shared clonotypes between healthy human individuals. The donors were all Caucasian adults (living in Nashville, Tennessee). Overall study results and limits: Only blood was sampled, and tissue TCR repertoires likely differ from blood ones.

Regarding this clone: The antigen remains unidentified.

Germline V gene sequence: CDR1 MGHDK, CDR2 SYGVNS. The CDR3 is 17 amino acids. Trimming at V came to 6 bases and at J to 0 bases, leaving 11 bases not matched to a gene. Profiling relied on immunoSEQ multiplex PCR, and the TCRdb table lists in-frame clones only, not all of them. The sample has about 2.4 million clones, approximately 94% seen once. The genes are TRBV25-1 and TRBJ1-1; 9 nucleotides line up with TRBD1. The clonotype originates from a man in his late teens or twenties in good health. Some clones in this sample may be carry-over from other donors' samples. Sequencing was done on a sample of naive CD4+ T cells from PBMCs. Subset meaning: CD45RA+ positively selected. The CDR3 bases are TGTGCCAGCAGACTAGGGGGACAGGGACGGGTGAACACTGAAGCTTTCTTT. Protein: CASRLGGQGRVNTEAFF.